This TCR beta chain appears in the sequencing data of a study of CD8+ T cells in alopecia areata. Germline values: CDR1 SNHLY, CDR2 FYNNEI. Trimming shortened V by 4 bases and J by 7 bases, and 8 bases separated the two germline ends. This CDR3 contains 12 residues. RNA was isolated and reverse transcribed to cDNA, the sequencing template. Clones were sequenced by immunoSEQ multiplex PCR, and TCRdb holds only the in-frame ones, with some missing. The table lists 130,000 to 150,000 clones, 62% of them singletons. Of note for this clone: The antigen remains undetermined.

Study-level findings and limits: Sharing of TCR sequences between patients (possibly for HLA-related reasons) was less clear than in mice.

The TCR comes from a human donor in good health. The sequenced sample was CD8+ T cells sorted from blood. The rearrangement links TRBV2 to TRBJ2-1; D is perhaps TRBD1 (5 bases). CDR3: CASSGRGNEQFF. The CDR3 bases are TGTGCCAGCAGTGGAAGGGGAAATGAGCAGTTCTTC.